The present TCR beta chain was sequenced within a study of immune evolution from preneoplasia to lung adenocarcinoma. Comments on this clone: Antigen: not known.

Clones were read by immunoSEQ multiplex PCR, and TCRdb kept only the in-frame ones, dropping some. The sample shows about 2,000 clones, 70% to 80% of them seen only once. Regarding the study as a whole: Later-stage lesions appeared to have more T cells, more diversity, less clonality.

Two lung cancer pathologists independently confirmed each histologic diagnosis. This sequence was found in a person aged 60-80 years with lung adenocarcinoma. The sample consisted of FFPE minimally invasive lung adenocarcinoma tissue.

In DNA form, the CDR3 reads TGTGCCAGCAGCTCTACAGGGGGAGGACAGCCCCAGCATTTT. As protein: CASSSTGGGQPQHF. J is TRBJ1-5 and V is TRBV11-2, with 8 bases fitting TRBD1. V was clipped by 4 bases and J by 7 bases; unmatched bases: 6. The CDR3 length is 14 residues. CDR1 SGHAT and CDR2 FQNNGV come from the germline V gene.